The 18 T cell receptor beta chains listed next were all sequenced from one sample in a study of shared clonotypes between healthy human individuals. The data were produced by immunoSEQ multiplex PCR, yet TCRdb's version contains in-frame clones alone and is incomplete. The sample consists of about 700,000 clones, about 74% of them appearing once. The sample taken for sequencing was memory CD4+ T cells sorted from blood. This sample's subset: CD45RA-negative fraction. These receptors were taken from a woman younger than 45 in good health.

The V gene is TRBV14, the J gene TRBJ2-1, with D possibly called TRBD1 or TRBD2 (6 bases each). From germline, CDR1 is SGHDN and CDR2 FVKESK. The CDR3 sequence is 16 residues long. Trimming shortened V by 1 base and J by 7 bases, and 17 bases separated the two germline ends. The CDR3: CASSQVGGASFNEQFF. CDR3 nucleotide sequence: TGTGCCAGCAGCCAAGTCGGGGGCGCTAGCTTTAATGAGCAGTTCTTC.

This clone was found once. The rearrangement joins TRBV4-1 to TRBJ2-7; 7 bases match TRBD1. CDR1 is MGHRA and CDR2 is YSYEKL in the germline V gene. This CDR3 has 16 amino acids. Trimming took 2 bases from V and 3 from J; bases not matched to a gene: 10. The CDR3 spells CASSQPTGRRHYEQYF. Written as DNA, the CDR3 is TGCGCCAGCAGCCAACCGACAGGGCGGCGACACTACGAGCAGTACTTC.

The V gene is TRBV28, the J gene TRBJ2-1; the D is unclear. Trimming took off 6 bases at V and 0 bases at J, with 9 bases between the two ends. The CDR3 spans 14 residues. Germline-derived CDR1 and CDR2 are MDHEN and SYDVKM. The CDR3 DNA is TGTGCCAGCAGGACGGCGAGCTCCTACAATGAGCAGTTCTTC. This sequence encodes CASRTASSYNEQFF.

In DNA, the CDR3 is TGTGCCAGCAGCCCAGGCGGGACTAGCGACTACGAGCAGTACTTC. Translation gives CASSPGGTSDYEQYF. The chain recombines TRBV4-2 with TRBJ2-7; TRBD2 matches 10 bases. Trimming cost V 4 bases and J 3 bases; bases outside gene matches: 6. CDR1 and CDR2 from the germline V gene are LGHNA and YNFKEQ. CDR3 length equals 15 residues.

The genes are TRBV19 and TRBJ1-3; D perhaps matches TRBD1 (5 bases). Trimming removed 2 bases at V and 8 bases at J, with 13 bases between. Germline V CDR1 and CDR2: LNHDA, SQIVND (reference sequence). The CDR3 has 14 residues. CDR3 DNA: TGTGCCAGTAGTATACTAACAGGCGAGGACACCATATATTTT. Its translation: CASSILTGEDTIYF.

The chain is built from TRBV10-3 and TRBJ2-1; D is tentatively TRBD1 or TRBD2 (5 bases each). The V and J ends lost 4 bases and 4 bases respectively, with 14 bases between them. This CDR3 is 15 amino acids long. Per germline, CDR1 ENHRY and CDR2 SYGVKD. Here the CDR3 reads CAISVVGDAYNEQFF. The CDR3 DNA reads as TGTGCCATCAGTGTGGTAGGGGACGCTTACAATGAGCAGTTCTTC.

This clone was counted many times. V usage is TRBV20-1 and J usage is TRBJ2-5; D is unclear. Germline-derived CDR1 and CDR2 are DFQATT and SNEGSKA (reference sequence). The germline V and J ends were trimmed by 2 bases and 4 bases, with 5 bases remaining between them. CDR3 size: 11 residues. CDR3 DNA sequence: TGCAGTGCTAGAATACCAGAGACCCAGTACTTC. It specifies CSARIPETQYF.

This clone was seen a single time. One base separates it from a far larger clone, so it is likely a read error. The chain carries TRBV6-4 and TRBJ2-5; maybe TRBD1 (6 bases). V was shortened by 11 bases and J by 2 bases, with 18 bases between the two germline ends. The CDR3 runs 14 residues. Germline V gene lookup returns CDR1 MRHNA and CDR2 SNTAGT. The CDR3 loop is CAVVGGLKQETQYF. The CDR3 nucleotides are TGTGCCGTCGTTGGGGGCCTCAAACAAGAGACCCAGTACTTC.

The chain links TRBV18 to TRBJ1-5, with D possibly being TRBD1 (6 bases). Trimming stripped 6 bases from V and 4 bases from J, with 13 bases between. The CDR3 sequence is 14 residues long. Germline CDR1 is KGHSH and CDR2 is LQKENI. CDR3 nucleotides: TGTGCCAGCTCGGCGGAGACAGGTAATCAGCCCCAGCATTTT. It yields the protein CASSAETGNQPQHF.

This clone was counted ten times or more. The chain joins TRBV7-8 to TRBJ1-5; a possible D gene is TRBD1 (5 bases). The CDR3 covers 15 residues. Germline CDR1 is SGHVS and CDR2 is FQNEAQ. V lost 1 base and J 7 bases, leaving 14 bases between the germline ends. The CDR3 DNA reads TGTGCCAGCAGCTTAGTTGAGGGGCCCCGGCAGCCCCAGCATTTT. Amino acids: CASSLVEGPRQPQHF.

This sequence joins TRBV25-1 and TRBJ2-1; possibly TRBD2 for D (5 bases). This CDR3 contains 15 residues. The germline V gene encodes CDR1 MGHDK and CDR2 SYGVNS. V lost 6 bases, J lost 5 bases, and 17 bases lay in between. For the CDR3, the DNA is TGTGCCAGCAGCCCAAGTAGGAGGATGAACAATGAGCAGTTCTTC. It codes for CASSPSRRMNNEQFF.

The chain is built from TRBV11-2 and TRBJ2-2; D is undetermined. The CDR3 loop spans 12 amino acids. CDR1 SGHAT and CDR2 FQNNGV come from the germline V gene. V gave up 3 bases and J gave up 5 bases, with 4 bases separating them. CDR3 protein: CASSFSTGELFF. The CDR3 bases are TGTGCCAGCAGCTTTAGTACCGGGGAGCTGTTTTTT. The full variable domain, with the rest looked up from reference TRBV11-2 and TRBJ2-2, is EAGVAQSPRYKIIEKRQSVAFWCNPISGHATLYWYQQILGQGPKLLIQFQNNGVVDDSQLPKDRFSAERLKGVDSTLKIQPAKLEDSAVYLCASSFSTGELFFGEGSRLTVL.

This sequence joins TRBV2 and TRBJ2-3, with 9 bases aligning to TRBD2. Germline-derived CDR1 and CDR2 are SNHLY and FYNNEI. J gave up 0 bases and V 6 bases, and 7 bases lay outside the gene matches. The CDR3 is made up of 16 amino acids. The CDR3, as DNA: TGTGCCAGCAGGGACCTAGCGGGAAAGAGCACAGATACGCAGTATTTT. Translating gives CASRDLAGKSTDTQYF.

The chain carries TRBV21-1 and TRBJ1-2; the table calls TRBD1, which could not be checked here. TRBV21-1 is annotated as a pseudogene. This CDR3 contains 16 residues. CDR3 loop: CASSRCRPRNNYGYTF. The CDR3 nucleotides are TGTGCCAGCAGCCGGTGCCGTCCCAGGAATAACTATGGCTACACCTTC.

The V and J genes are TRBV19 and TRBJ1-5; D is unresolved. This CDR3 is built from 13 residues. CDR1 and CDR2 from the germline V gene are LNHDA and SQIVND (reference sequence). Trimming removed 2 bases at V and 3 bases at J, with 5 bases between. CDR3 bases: TGTGCCAGTAGTATACGGCTCAATCAGCCCCAGCATTTT. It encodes CASSIRLNQPQHF.

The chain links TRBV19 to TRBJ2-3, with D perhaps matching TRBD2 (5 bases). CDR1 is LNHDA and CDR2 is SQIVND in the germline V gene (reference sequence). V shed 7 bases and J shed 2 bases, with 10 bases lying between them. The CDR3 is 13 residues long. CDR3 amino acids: CASKASNTDTQYF. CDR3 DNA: TGTGCCAGTAAGGCTAGCAACACAGATACGCAGTATTTT.

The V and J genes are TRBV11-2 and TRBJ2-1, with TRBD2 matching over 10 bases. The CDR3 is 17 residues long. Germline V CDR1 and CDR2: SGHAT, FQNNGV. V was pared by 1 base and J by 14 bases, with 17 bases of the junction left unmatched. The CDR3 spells CASSLGLGLASHGGEFF. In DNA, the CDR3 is TGTGCCAGCAGCTTAGGGCTGGGACTAGCGTCCCACGGAGGTGAGTTCTTC.

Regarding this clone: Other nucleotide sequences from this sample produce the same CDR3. CDR3 sequence (DNA): TGTGCCAGCTCACCGGCAAGCACAGATACGCAGTATTTT. Encoded protein: CASSPASTDTQYF. The chain employs TRBV18 and TRBJ2-3, with D uncertain. V lost 3 bases, J lost 0 bases, and 4 bases lay in between. The CDR3 extends over 13 amino acids. Germline V gives CDR1 KGHSH, CDR2 LQKENI.